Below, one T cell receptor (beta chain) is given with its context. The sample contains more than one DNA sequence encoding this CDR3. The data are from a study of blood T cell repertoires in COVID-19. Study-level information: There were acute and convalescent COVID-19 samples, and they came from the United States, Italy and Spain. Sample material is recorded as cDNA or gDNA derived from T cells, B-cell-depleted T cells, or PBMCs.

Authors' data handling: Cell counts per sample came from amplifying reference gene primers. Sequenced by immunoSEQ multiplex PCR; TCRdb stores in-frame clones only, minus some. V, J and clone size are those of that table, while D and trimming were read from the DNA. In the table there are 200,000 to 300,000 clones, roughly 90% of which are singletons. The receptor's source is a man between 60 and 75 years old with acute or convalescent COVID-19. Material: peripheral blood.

The CDR3 bases are TGTGCCAGCAGCCAAGATCGTACAGTTAACTATGGCTACACCTTC. It codes for CASSQDRTVNYGYTF. The rearrangement joins TRBV4-2 to TRBJ1-2; D not certain. The CDR3 is 15 residues long. The germline V gene has CDR1 LGHNA and CDR2 YNFKEQ. The ends were cut back, 0 bases at V and 1 base at J, with 9 bases in the middle.